Each of the 31 T cell receptor beta chains below was sequenced from the same sample in a study of T-cell memory formation after mild COVID-19. TCRdb itself ran the 5' RACE reads through MiXCR, one entry per CDR3 protein. The data contain around 320,000 distinct CDR3 sequences, approximately 20% of them singletons. Specimen: PBMCs or a T cell subset sorted from them (not recorded which). The receptors were sampled from a man in his late teens or twenties who had mild COVID-19 (a few samples of this study predate the infection). Cell type and time point are not known.

This clonotype was counted a few times. The V gene is TRBV7-9, the J gene TRBJ2-3; D is ambiguous. The CDR3 is 13 residues long. The V end was cut by 2 bases, the J end by 6 bases, with 9 bases between. From germline, CDR1 is SEHNR and CDR2 FQNEAQ (reference sequence). The DNA of the CDR3 is TGTGCCAGCAGCTTAATTGCCAGGGATACGCAGTATTTT. This gives the protein CASSLIARDTQYF.

This clonotype was detected once. J is TRBJ2-2 and V is TRBV7-6; no definite D call. CDR1 and CDR2 (germline): SGHVS, FNYEAQ. This CDR3 contains 15 residues. V dropped 5 bases and J dropped 5 bases, with 15 bases sitting between them. The CDR3 loop is CASSPQNTRTGELFF. For the CDR3, the DNA is TGTGCCAGCAGCCCCCAAAATACCCGGACCGGGGAGCTGTTTTTT.

This chain uses TRBV7-9 with TRBJ1-1; the match to TRBD1 covers 7 bases. Germline V gene sequence: CDR1 SEHNR, CDR2 FQNEAQ (reference sequence). The CDR3 has 14 amino acids. V was pared by 8 bases and J by 4 bases, with 10 bases of the junction left unmatched. In DNA form, the CDR3 reads TGTGCCAGCGCTACCCAGGGGGAGGGCACTGAAGCTTTCTTT. The encoded protein is CASATQGEGTEAFF.

A few counts support this clonotype. This chain connects TRBV11-2 to TRBJ1-3, with a weak D call TRBD1 (5 bases). CDR1 and CDR2 (germline): SGHAT, FQNNGV. The CDR3 loop spans 18 amino acids. Between the trimmed V and J ends, which lost 5 bases and 0 bases, there was a span of 20 bases. DNA for the CDR3: TGTGCCAGCAGCAGAAGTTACAGGACGGCGAGCTCTGGAAACACCATATATTTT. Translation gives CASSRSYRTASSGNTIYF.

V is TRBV7-2 and J is TRBJ1-6; D gene ambiguous. V lost 8 bases, J lost 8 bases, and 13 bases lay in between. The CDR3 has 13 residues. The germline V gene has CDR1 SGHTA and CDR2 FQGNSA. CDR3 sequence (DNA): TGTGCCAGCGGGGTTATCGGGGATTCACCCCTCCACTTT. Its translation is CASGVIGDSPLHF.

The chain combines TRBV18 with TRBJ2-7; possibly TRBD1 for D (6 bases). The V end lost 0 bases, the J end lost 4 bases, and 10 bases lay between the germline ends. Per the germline V gene, CDR1 is KGHSH and CDR2 is LQKENI. The CDR3 length is 14 residues. CDR3 residues: CASSPPGQSYEQYV. The CDR3 DNA is TGTGCCAGCTCACCACCGGGACAAAGTTACGAGCAGTACGTC.

This clonotype was seen only a few times. The chain carries TRBV4-1 and TRBJ1-6, with D possibly matching TRBD1 (5 bases). CDR3 length equals 14 residues. CDR1 is MGHRA and CDR2 is YSYEKL in the germline V gene. The V end was cut by 1 base, the J end by 9 bases, with 10 bases between. CDR3 loop: CASSQVGGSSPLHF. DNA of the CDR3: TGCGCCAGCAGCCAAGTGGGGGGATCTTCACCCCTCCACTTT.

V gene TRBV6-2 or TRBV6-3 combines with J gene TRBJ2-1; D unresolved. Between the trimmed V and J ends, which lost 7 bases and 6 bases, there was a span of 10 bases. Germline V gives CDR1 MNHEY, CDR2 SVGEGT. CDR3 length: 12 amino acids. CDR3 sequence reads: CASNFRGNEQFF. The CDR3 DNA reads TGTGCCAGCAACTTTCGCGGCAATGAGCAGTTCTTC.

This clonotype turned up a few times. V is TRBV27 and J is TRBJ2-5; 9 nucleotides agree with TRBD1. The ends lost 5 bases at V and 5 bases at J; junction bases unmatched: 15. Germline loops: CDR1 MNHEY, CDR2 SMNVEV (reference sequence). CDR3 length: 17 amino acids. CDR3 loop: CASSPPGDRVFWETQYF. The CDR3 DNA is TGTGCCAGCAGTCCCCCCGGGGACAGGGTTTTTTGGGAGACCCAGTACTTC.

For the CDR3, the DNA is TGTGCCAGTAGTATAGGGGTCAGCAACACTGAAGCTTTCTTT. It codes for CASSIGVSNTEAFF. The gene calls are TRBV19 and TRBJ1-1; D remains unclear. The CDR3 consists of 14 residues. Trimming removed 1 base at V and 2 bases at J, with 8 bases between. The germline gives CDR1 LNHDA, CDR2 SQIVND (reference sequence).

The chain employs TRBV4-3 and TRBJ2-3; 8 bases are shared with TRBD2. Per the germline V gene, CDR1 is LGHNA and CDR2 is YSLEER. J was trimmed by 2 bases and V by 0 bases; bases with no gene match: 7. CDR3 length equals 17 residues. The CDR3 loop reads CASSQELAGYNTDTQYF. The CDR3 coding sequence is TGCGCCAGCAGCCAAGAGTTAGCGGGGTACAACACAGATACGCAGTATTTT.

This clonotype was recorded many times. This chain links TRBV5-1 with TRBJ1-5, with TRBD1 as a possible D gene (5 bases). The germline gives CDR1 SGHRS, CDR2 YFSETQ. Trimming took off 0 bases at V and 4 bases at J, with 8 bases between the two ends. The CDR3 has 14 residues. The CDR3 coding sequence is TGCGCCAGCAGCTTGGGGGACCAGAATCAGCCCCAGCATTTT. This gives the protein CASSLGDQNQPQHF.

The J gene is TRBJ2-7, the V gene TRBV7-2, with D hard to call. This CDR3 is built from 14 residues. V was trimmed by 1 base and J by 1 base, leaving 8 bases between them. Germline V gene sequence: CDR1 SGHTA, CDR2 FQGNSA. The CDR3 coding sequence is TGTGCCAGCAGCTTAGTAGTGCGATCCTACGAGCAGTACTTC. It yields the protein CASSLVVRSYEQYF.

This clonotype was seen a few times. V gene TRBV11-2 combines with J gene TRBJ1-5; 9 bases match TRBD1. The J segment lost 7 bases and the V segment lost 4 bases, leaving 2 bases of the junction unmatched. This CDR3 has 13 residues. Germline loops: CDR1 SGHAT, CDR2 FQNNGV. CDR3: CASSSGQGQPQHF. The CDR3 DNA is TGTGCCAGCAGCTCGGGACAGGGACAGCCCCAGCATTTT. Combining the CDR3 with reference TRBV11-2 and TRBJ1-5 gives the whole variable domain EAGVAQSPRYKIIEKRQSVAFWCNPISGHATLYWYQQILGQGPKLLIQFQNNGVVDDSQLPKDRFSAERLKGVDSTLKIQPAKLEDSAVYLCASSSGQGQPQHFGDGTRLSIL.

In its sample, this clonotype was seen many times. This chain links TRBV7-2 with TRBJ1-3, with 11 bases matching TRBD1. The CDR3 is made up of 13 amino acids. CDR1 and CDR2 from the germline V gene are SGHTA and FQGNSA. After removal of 3 bases from V and 10 bases from J, the junction contained 2 bases not matched to a gene. The CDR3 here is CASSFGTGGTIYF. Here the CDR3 DNA reads TGTGCCAGCAGCTTTGGGACAGGGGGGACCATATATTTT.

This clonotype was seen a few times. The chain uses TRBV10-3 and TRBJ2-3, with 8 bases matching TRBD2. This CDR3 comprises 16 residues. Germline CDR1 ENHRY, CDR2 SYGVKD. V was pared by 4 bases and J by 4 bases, with 10 bases of the junction left unmatched. CDR3 loop: CAISGRSGTRPDTQYF. As DNA, the CDR3 is TGTGCCATCAGTGGGAGGTCCGGGACTAGGCCAGATACGCAGTATTTT.

This sequence joins TRBV28 and TRBJ2-4; the D gene could be TRBD1 or TRBD2 (5 bases each). Germline CDR1 reads MDHEN; CDR2 reads SYDVKM. Trimming removed 6 bases at V and 6 bases at J, with 15 bases between. The CDR3 has 14 residues. CDR3 sequence: CASSPGTAPNIQYF. The CDR3 DNA reads as TGTGCCAGCAGCCCTGGGACGGCCCCAAACATTCAGTACTTC.

This clonotype was counted a few times. The rearrangement uses TRBV6-2 or TRBV6-3 and TRBJ1-3; unclear D gene. The CDR3 extends over 16 amino acids. The V and J ends lost 2 bases and 4 bases respectively, with 15 bases between them. Looked up from germline, CDR1 is MNHEY and CDR2 is SVGEGT. The CDR3 DNA follows: TGTGCCAGCAGTTACGAAGGCTCGAGGAGAGGAAACACCATATATTTT. Translated, it gives CASSYEGSRRGNTIYF.

The rearrangement links TRBV20-1 to TRBJ1-1; no firm D call. The germline V gene has CDR1 DFQATT and CDR2 SNEGSKA (reference sequence). The germline V and J ends were trimmed by 6 bases and 1 base, with 12 bases remaining between them. The CDR3 consists of 13 residues. CDR3 residues: CSAQDGGNTEAFF. The CDR3 DNA reads as TGCAGTGCCCAGGACGGAGGGAACACTGAAGCTTTCTTT.

This clonotype turned up a few times. The chain combines TRBV5-5 with TRBJ1-6; D is possibly TRBD1 (5 bases). CDR1 and CDR2 from the germline V gene are SGHKS and YYEKEE (reference sequence). V lost 2 bases and J 5 bases, leaving 8 bases between the germline ends. The CDR3 has 14 residues. The CDR3 DNA reads TGTGCCAGCAGCTTTATAGGGGATAATTCACCCCTCCACTTT. Translating gives CASSFIGDNSPLHF.

There are many counts of this clonotype. The rearrangement joins TRBV7-8 to TRBJ2-3; 11 bases align to TRBD2. V shed 5 bases and J 4 bases; nucleotides not matched to a gene: 8. Germline loops: CDR1 SGHVS, CDR2 FQNEAQ. The length of the CDR3 is 16 residues. DNA of the CDR3: TGTGCCAGCAGCCGGCTAGCGGGGGGCCCCGCAGATACGCAGTATTTT. This encodes CASSRLAGGPADTQYF.

The chain uses TRBV2 and TRBJ2-1; perhaps TRBD1 as D (6 bases). Trimming took off 5 bases at V and 0 bases at J, with 14 bases between the two ends. In germline, CDR1 is SNHLY, CDR2 FYNNEI. The CDR3 covers 16 residues. This CDR3 is CASSQITGSSYNEQFF. In DNA, the CDR3 is TGTGCCAGCAGTCAGATTACAGGGAGCTCCTACAATGAGCAGTTCTTC.

The J gene is TRBJ1-2, the V gene TRBV5-1; D not certain. V shed 0 bases and J shed 8 bases, with 8 bases lying between them. CDR3 length equals 12 residues. Germline CDR1 and CDR2: SGHRS and YFSETQ. CDR3 amino acids: CASSLETEGYTF. The CDR3 DNA is TGCGCCAGCAGCTTGGAGACGGAGGGCTACACCTTC.

This clonotype appeared a few times. The V call is TRBV6-2 or TRBV6-3, the J call TRBJ1-1; D is ambiguous. The V and J ends lost 2 bases and 4 bases respectively, with 5 bases between them. The CDR3 has 12 residues. Germline V CDR1 and CDR2: MNHEY, SVGEGT. CDR3 nucleotide sequence: TGTGCCAGCAGTTACAGGGCCACTGAAGCTTTCTTT. It encodes CASSYRATEAFF.

This clonotype was found a few times. The chain uses TRBV7-8 and TRBJ2-3; 7 bases match TRBD1. The ends lost 1 base at V and 5 bases at J; junction bases unmatched: 6. The CDR3 is made up of 15 amino acids. Looked up from germline, CDR1 is SGHVS and CDR2 is FQNEAQ. The CDR3 spells CASSLVPRGRDTQYF. In nucleotides, the CDR3 is TGTGCCAGCAGCTTAGTCCCCAGGGGGAGAGATACGCAGTATTTT.

This sequence joins TRBV20-1 and TRBJ2-7; D possibly corresponds to TRBD1 (6 bases). This CDR3 region has 11 residues. CDR1 DFQATT and CDR2 SNEGSKA come from the germline V gene (reference sequence). V was clipped by 3 bases and J by 5 bases, with 8 bases between them. This CDR3 is CSASQGNEQYV. DNA of the CDR3: TGCAGTGCTAGTCAGGGGAACGAGCAGTACGTC.

The V call is TRBV24-1, the J call TRBJ1-1; 7 nucleotides agree with TRBD1. This CDR3 is 15 amino acids long. Germline values: CDR1 KGHDR, CDR2 SFDVKD. V lost 1 base, J lost 0 bases, and 1 base stayed unmatched. The CDR3 coding sequence is TGTGCCACCAGTGATTTTAGGGGGCTGAACACTGAAGCTTTCTTT. As protein: CATSDFRGLNTEAFF.

The V gene is TRBV20-1, the J gene TRBJ2-1; D is ambiguous. V was pared by 3 bases and J by 6 bases, with 3 bases between. Per the germline V gene, CDR1 is DFQATT and CDR2 is SNEGSKA (reference sequence). The CDR3 has 10 residues. As DNA, the CDR3 is TGCAGTGCTAGCGTCAATGAGCAGTTCTTC. Residues: CSASVNEQFF.

This clonotype was detected many times. The chain recombines TRBV7-6 with TRBJ2-1; TRBD1 is a possible D gene (5 bases). Looked up from germline, CDR1 is SGHVS and CDR2 is FNYEAQ. Trimming cost V 1 base and J 9 bases, with 10 bases left between them. The CDR3 spans 13 residues. CDR3 bases: TGTGCCAGCAGCTTAGGGGGCCTGGGTGAGCAGTTCTTC. Its protein product is CASSLGGLGEQFF.

In DNA form, the CDR3 reads TGTGCCAGCAGTCCCAAGTCTCGCAATGAGCAGTTCTTC. This codes for CASSPKSRNEQFF. The genes are TRBV27 and TRBJ2-1; no clear D. This CDR3 spans 13 amino acids. CDR1 is MNHEY, CDR2 SMNVEV, per germline (reference sequence). The V end was cut by 5 bases, the J end by 6 bases, with 11 bases between.

This clonotype was detected only a few times. The chain combines TRBV20-1 with TRBJ1-2; D is undetermined. Trimming left V 7 bases short and J 4 bases short, with 19 bases between. The CDR3 is made up of 14 amino acids. CDR1 DFQATT and CDR2 SNEGSKA come from the germline V gene (reference sequence). The DNA of the CDR3 is TGCAGTGTTCGTTCGGCAGGTTCCTTCTATGGCTACACCTTC. Translating gives CSVRSAGSFYGYTF.